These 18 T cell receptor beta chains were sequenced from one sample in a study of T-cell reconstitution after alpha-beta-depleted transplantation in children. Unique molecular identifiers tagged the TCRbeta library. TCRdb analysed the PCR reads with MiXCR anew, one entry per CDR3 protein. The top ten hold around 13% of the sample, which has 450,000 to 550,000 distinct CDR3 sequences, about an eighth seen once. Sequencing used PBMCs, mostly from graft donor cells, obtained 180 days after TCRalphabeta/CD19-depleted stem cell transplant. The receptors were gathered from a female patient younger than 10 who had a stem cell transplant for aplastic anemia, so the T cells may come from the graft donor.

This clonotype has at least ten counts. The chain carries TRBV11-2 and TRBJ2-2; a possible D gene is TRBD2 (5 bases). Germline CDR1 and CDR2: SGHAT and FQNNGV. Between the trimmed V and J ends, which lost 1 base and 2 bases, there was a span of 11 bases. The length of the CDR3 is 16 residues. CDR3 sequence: CASSLVGRINTGELFF. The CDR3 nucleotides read TGTGCCAGCAGCTTAGTGGGGAGAATAAACACCGGGGAGCTGTTTTTT.

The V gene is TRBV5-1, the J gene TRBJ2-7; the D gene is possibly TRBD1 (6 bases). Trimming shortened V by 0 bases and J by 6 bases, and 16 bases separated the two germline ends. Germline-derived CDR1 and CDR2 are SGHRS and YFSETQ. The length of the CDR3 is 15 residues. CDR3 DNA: TGCGCCAGCAGCTTGGGGCAGGGGTCGCCCTTCGAGCAGTACGTC. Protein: CASSLGQGSPFEQYV.

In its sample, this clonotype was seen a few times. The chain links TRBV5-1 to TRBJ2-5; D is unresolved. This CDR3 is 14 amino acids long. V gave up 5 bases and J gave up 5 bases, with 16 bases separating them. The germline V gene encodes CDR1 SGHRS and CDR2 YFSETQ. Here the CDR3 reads CASSPSGVVETQYF. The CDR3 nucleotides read TGCGCCAGCAGTCCCTCCGGAGTTGTGGAGACCCAGTACTTC.

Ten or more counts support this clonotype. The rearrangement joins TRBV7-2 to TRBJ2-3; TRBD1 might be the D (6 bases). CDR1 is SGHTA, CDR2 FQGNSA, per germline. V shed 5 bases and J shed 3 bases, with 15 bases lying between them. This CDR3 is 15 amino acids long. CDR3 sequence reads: CASSPTGHWTDTQYF. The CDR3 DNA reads TGTGCCAGCAGCCCGACGGGACACTGGACAGATACGCAGTATTTT.

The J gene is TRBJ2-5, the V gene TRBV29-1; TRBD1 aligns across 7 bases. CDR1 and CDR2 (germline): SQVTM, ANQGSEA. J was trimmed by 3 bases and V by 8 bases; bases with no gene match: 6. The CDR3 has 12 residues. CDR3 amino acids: CSIRGTEETQYF. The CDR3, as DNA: TGCAGCATCAGGGGGACAGAAGAGACCCAGTACTTC.

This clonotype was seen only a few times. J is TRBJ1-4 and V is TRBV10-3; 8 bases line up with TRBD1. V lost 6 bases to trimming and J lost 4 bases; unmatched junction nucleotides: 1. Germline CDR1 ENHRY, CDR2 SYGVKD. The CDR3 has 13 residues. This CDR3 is CAIRTGDNEKLFF. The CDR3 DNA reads TGTGCCATCAGGACAGGGGATAATGAAAAACTGTTTTTT.

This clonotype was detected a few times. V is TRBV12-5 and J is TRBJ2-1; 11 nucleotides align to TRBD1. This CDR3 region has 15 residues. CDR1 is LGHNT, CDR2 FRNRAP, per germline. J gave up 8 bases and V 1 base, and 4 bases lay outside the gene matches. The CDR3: CASGLEDRGLYEQFF. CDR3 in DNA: TGTGCTAGTGGTTTGGAGGACAGGGGGCTATATGAGCAGTTCTTC.

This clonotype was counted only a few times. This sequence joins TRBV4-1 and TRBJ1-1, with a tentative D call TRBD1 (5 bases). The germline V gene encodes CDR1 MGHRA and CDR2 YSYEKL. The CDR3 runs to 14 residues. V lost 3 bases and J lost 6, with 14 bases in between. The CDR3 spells CASSQGPPGPEAFF. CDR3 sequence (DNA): TGCGCCAGCAGCCAGGGCCCTCCGGGGCCTGAAGCTTTCTTT.

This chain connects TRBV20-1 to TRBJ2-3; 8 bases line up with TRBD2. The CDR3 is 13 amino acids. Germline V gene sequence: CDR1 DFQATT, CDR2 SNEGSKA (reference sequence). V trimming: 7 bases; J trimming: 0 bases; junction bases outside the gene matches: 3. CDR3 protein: CSVLAVSTDTQYF. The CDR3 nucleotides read TGCAGTGTACTAGCGGTGAGCACAGATACGCAGTATTTT.

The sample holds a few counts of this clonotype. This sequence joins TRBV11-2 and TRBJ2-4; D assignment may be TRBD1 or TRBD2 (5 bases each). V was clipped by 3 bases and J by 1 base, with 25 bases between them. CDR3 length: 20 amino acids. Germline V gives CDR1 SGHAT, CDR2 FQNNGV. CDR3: CASSLSSGTKGQSAKNIQYF. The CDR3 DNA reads TGTGCCAGCAGCTTGAGTTCCGGGACGAAGGGGCAGTCGGCCAAAAACATTCAGTACTTC. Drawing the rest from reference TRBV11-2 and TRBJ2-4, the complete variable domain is EAGVAQSPRYKIIEKRQSVAFWCNPISGHATLYWYQQILGQGPKLLIQFQNNGVVDDSQLPKDRFSAERLKGVDSTLKIQPAKLEDSAVYLCASSLSSGTKGQSAKNIQYFGAGTRLSVL.

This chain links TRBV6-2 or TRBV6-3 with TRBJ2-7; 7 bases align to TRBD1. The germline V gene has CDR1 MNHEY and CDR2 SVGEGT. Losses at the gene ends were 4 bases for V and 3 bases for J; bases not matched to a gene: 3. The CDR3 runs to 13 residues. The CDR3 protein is CASSSDRVYEQYV. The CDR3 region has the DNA TGTGCCAGCAGTTCTGACAGGGTCTACGAGCAGTACGTC.

The CDR3 spells CASSVSTNYGYTF. CDR3 nucleotide sequence: TGTGCCAGCAGTGTATCCACTAACTATGGCTACACCTTC. V gene TRBV25-1 combines with J gene TRBJ1-2; the D is unclear. The germline V gene has CDR1 MGHDK and CDR2 SYGVNS. The V end lost 4 bases, the J end lost 0 bases, and 6 bases lay between the germline ends. This CDR3 spans 13 amino acids.

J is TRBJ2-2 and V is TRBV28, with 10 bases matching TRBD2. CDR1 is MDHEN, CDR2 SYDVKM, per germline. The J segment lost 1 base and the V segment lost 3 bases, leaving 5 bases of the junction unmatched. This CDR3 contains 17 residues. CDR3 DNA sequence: TGTGCCAGCAGTTTTTCCAGCGGGAGGGAGAACACCGGGGAGCTGTTTTTT. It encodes CASSFSSGRENTGELFF.

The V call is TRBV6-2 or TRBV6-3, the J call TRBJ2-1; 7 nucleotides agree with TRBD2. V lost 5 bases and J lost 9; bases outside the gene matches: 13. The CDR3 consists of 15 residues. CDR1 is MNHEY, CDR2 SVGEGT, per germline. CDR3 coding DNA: TGTGCCAGCAGTACTGCCCGGGGAGGGCCGGGTGAGCAGTTCTTC. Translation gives CASSTARGGPGEQFF.

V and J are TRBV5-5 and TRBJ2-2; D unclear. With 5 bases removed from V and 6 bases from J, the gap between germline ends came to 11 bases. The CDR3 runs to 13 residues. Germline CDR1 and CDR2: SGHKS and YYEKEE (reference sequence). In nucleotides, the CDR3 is TGTGCCAGCAGTCCCTACCCTGCCGGGGAGCTGTTTTTT. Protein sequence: CASSPYPAGELFF.

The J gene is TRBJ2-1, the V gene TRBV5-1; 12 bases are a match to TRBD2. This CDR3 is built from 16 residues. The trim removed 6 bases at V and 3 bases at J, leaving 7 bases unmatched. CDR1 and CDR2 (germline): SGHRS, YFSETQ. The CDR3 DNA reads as TGCGCCAGCACAATCTCACTAGCGGGAGGCTACAATGAGCAGTTCTTC. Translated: CASTISLAGGYNEQFF.

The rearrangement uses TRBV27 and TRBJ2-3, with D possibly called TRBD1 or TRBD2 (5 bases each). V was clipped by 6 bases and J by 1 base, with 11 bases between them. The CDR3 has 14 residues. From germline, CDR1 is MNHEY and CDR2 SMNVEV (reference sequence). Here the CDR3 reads CASSWGLGTDTQYF. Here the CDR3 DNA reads TGTGCCAGCAGCTGGGGGTTGGGCACAGATACGCAGTATTTT.

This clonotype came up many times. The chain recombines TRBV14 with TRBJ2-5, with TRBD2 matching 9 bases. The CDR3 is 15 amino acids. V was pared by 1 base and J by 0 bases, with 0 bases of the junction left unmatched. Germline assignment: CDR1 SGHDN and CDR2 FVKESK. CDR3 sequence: CASSQGTSDQETQYF. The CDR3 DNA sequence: TGTGCCAGCAGCCAAGGGACTAGCGACCAAGAGACCCAGTACTTC.